Listed below are T cell receptor beta chains from one sample, sequenced in a study of OX40 agonist ivuxolimab in advanced cancers. Repertoires were generated with immunoSEQ multiplex PCR, while TCRdb's copy carries only in-frame clones and drops some. The sample gives fewer than 70,000 clones, 80% to 90% of which show up once; roughly 1.6% is in the top ten. The sequencing used CD4+ or CD8+ T cells sorted from blood, collected in a trial of the OX40 agonist ivuxolimab. These TCRs come from an adult with an advanced solid tumor such as melanoma, head and neck, liver or kidney cancer. Each CDR3 is given with its conserved first and last residue. The D gene is left open where the match is weak. The size entry is marked missing in some rows and otherwise reads once, few, many or a size class.

v_call	clone_size	j_call	d_call	cdr3_aa	cdr3_nt
TRBV5-4	-	TRBJ2-5	-	CASSPGYGLWGAETQYF	TGTGCCAGCAGTCCTGGCTATGGGCTCTGGGGAGCGGAGACCCAGTACTTC
TRBV15	-	TRBJ2-7	TRBD2	CATSRDSGGRPEQYF	TGTGCCACCAGCAGAGATTCCGGCGGGAGGCCCGAGCAGTACTTC
TRBV29-1	-	TRBJ1-4	-	CSVQDRAQGEKLFF	TGCAGCGTGCAGGACAGAGCTCAAGGTGAAAAACTGTTTTTT
TRBV5-4	-	TRBJ2-7	-	CASSLGFARGFDEQYF	TGTGCCAGCAGCTTGGGGTTCGCTAGAGGATTCGACGAGCAGTACTTC
TRBV7-8	-	TRBJ2-1	-	CASSLESGPDLF	TGTGCCAGCAGCTTAGAGTCGGGACCAGACCTCTTC
TRBV5-1	-	TRBJ2-1	-	CASSPQGRLGVDEQFF	TGCGCCAGCAGCCCGCAAGGCAGGTTAGGGGTCGATGAGCAGTTCTTC
TRBV9	few	TRBJ2-2	-	CASSVAAGAGELFF	TGTGCCAGCAGCGTAGCCGCAGGGGCCGGGGAGCTGTTTTTT
TRBV20-1	-	TRBJ2-5	-	CSAGPQETQYF	TGCAGTGCCGGGCCCCAAGAGACCCAGTACTTC
TRBV7-2	-	TRBJ2-5	-	CASSLGRGLGQTQYF	TGTGCCAGCAGCTTAGGTCGGGGATTGGGACAGACCCAGTACTTC
TRBV9	-	TRBJ2-5	TRBD1	CASSGSPQGARETQYF	TGTGCCAGCAGTGGGAGTCCTCAGGGGGCGCGAGAGACCCAGTACTTC
TRBV6-1	-	TRBJ1-1	-	CASRDQLEAFF	TGTGCCAGCAGGGACCAGCTTGAAGCTTTCTTT
TRBV15	-	TRBJ2-5	-	CATSRDGRRAEETQYF	TGTGCCACCAGCAGAGATGGACGGAGAGCTGAAGAGACCCAGTACTTC
TRBV5-1	-	TRBJ2-7	-	CASSLAGSGKSSYEQYF	TGCGCCAGCAGCTTGGCGGGTTCCGGGAAAAGCTCCTACGAGCAGTACTTC
TRBV10-3	-	TRBJ2-1	TRBD2	CASREGLAYNEQFF	TGTGCCTCCCGCGAGGGACTAGCCTACAATGAGCAGTTCTTC
TRBV5-1	-	TRBJ2-1	-	CASSLLGALDYNEQFF	TGCGCCAGCAGCTTGCTCGGGGCGTTAGACTACAATGAGCAGTTCTTC
TRBV5-1	-	TRBJ2-1	TRBD2	CASSLEGLTYNEQFF	TGCGCCAGCAGCCTGGAGGGACTAACCTACAATGAGCAGTTCTTC
TRBV7-2	-	TRBJ2-2	-	CASSLDRRELFF	TGTGCCAGCAGCTTAGATCGTAGGGAGCTGTTTTTT
TRBV6-6	-	TRBJ2-3	-	CATIGGGAWTDTQYF	TGTGCCACCATTGGGGGGGGCGCTTGGACAGATACGCAGTATTTT
TRBV6-6	-	TRBJ2-1	-	CASKRLSYNEQFF	TGTGCCAGCAAGCGTTTGTCCTACAATGAGCAGTTCTTC
TRBV4-2	-	TRBJ1-4	-	CASSPPGRPTPGEKLFF	TGTGCCAGCAGCCCACCCGGGCGCCCCACGCCGGGTGAAAAACTGTTTTTT
TRBV7-2	-	TRBJ2-5	TRBD1	CASSLQQGAGETQYF	TGTGCCAGCAGCTTGCAACAGGGGGCAGGGGAGACCCAGTACTTC